Sequencing of this T cell receptor (beta chain) was carried out in a study of shared clonotypes between healthy human individuals. About the research overall: Contributing individuals were a couple of females and three males aged 18 to 49. Three plates each covered CD4 naive and memory; CD8 naive two, CD8 memory one.

Trimming cost V 0 bases and J 4 bases, with 12 bases left between them. The CDR3 runs 15 residues. Germline-derived CDR1 and CDR2 are MGHRA and YSYEKL. Generated by immunoSEQ multiplex PCR, the TCRdb table keeps only in-frame clones and is missing some. The sample holds 2 million or so clones; around 96% are singletons and the top ten take 0.9% to 1.3%. Terminally differentiated effector memory CD45RA+ cells were left out of the naive CD8 fraction, which was CD45RO-negative and positively selected for CCR7. The source of this sequence is a man between 18 and 35 years old in good health. The J gene is TRBJ1-1, the V gene TRBV4-1, with a weak D call TRBD1 (5 bases). Sequenced input: naive CD8+ T cells sorted from blood. The CDR3 nucleotides are TGCGCCAGCAGCCAAGATTGGGGGGACTTCACTGAAGCTTTCTTT. Protein: CASSQDWGDFTEAFF.